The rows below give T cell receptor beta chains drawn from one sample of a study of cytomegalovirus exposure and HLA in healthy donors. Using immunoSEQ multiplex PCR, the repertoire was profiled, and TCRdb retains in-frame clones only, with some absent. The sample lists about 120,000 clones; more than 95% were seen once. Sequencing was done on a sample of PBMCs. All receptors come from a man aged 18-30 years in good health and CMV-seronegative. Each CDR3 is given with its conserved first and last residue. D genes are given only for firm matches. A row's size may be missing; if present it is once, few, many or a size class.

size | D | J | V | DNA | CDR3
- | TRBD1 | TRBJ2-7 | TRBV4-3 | TGCGCCAGCAGCCCAGACAGGGCCCCGAACGACGAGCAGTACTTC | CASSPDRAPNDEQYF
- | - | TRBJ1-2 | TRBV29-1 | TGCAGCGCTGGGCCGGTTGACTATGGCTACACCTTC | CSAGPVDYGYTF
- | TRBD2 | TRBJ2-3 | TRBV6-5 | TGTGCCAGCAGTTACCTAGCGGGAGTTTCTACAGATACGCAGTATTTT | CASSYLAGVSTDTQYF
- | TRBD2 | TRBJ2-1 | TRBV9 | TGTGCCAGCGCTGCTAGCGGGAGAAAATATGAGCAGTTCTTC | CASAASGRKYEQFF
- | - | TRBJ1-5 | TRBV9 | TGTGCCAGCGCGCAGGGAAACAATCAGCCCCAGCATTTT | CASAQGNNQPQHF
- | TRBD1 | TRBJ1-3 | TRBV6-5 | TGTGCCAGCAGCGCCGGACAGGGAAGTAACACCATATATTTT | CASSAGQGSNTIYF
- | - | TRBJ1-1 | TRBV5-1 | TGCGCCAGCAGCTTGGGGGGGACTATATTGAACACTGAAGCTTTCTTT | CASSLGGTILNTEAFF
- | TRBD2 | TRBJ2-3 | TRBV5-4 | TGTGCCAGCAGCTTGGAAGGGCGGGGCGGGAGATCGATGGGGACAGATACGCAGTATTTT | CASSLEGRGGRSMGTDTQYF
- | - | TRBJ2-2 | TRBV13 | TGTGCCAGCAGGCCCGGGGGAAACACCGGGGAGCTGTTTTTT | CASRPGGNTGELFF
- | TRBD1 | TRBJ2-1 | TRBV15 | TGTGCCACCAGCAGAGATATGCTTGGGACAGGGAGCGCTGAGCAGTTCTTC | CATSRDMLGTGSAEQFF
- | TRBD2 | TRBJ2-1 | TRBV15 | TGTGCCACCAGCCTCGGGTCCGGGACTAGCGGGAGCCTAGCTAGGCAGTTCTTC | CATSLGSGTSGSLARQFF
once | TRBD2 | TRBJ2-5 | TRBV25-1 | TGTGCCAGCAGTGCCACAAGGCTAGCGGCATCTAGGGTGGAGACCCAGTACTTC | CASSATRLAASRVETQYF
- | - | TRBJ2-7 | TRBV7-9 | TGTGCCAGCAGCTTAGGGGCCTCCTACGAGCAGTACTTC | CASSLGASYEQYF
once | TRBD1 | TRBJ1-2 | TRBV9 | TGTGCCAGCAGGCCGGGACAGGGGGCCTATGGCTACACCTTC | CASRPGQGAYGYTF
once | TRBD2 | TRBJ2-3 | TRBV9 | TGTGCCAGCAGCGTCCTAGCGGGACAATTCGGGGATACGCAGTATTTT | CASSVLAGQFGDTQYF
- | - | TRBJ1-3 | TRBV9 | TGTGCCAGCAGCGTAGAACAGGGCGGCTCTGGAAACACCATATATTTT | CASSVEQGGSGNTIYF
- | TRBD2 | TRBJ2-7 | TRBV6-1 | TGTGCCAGCAGTGAAGCAGGGAGGGCTGGCTACGAGCAGTACTTC | CASSEAGRAGYEQYF
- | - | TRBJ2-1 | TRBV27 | TGTGCCAGCAGTCCCTTCGGGTCTCCCCGGGGTGAGCAGTTCTTC | CASSPFGSPRGEQFF
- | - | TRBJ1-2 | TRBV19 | TGTGCCAGTAGTATGGCCTATGGCTACACCTTC | CASSMAYGYTF